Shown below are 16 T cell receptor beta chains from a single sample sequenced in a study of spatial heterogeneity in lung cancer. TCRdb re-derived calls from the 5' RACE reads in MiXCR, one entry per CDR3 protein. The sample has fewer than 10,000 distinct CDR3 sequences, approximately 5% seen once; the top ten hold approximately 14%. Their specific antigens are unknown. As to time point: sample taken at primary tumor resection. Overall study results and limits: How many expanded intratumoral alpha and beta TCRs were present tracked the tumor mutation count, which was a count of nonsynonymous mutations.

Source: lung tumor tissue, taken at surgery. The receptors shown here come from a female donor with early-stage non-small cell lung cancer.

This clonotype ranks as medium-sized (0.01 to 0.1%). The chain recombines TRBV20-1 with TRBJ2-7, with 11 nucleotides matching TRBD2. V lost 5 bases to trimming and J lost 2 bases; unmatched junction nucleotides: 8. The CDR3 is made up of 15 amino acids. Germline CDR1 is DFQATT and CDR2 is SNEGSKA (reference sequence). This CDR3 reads CSAPSTSGTAYEQYF. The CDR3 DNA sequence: TGCAGTGCTCCTTCGACTAGCGGGACGGCCTACGAGCAGTACTTC.

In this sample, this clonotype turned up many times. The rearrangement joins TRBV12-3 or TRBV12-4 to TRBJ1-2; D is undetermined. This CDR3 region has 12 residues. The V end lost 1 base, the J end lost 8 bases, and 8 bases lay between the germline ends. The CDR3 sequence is CASSLGVDGYTF. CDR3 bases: TGTGCCAGCAGTTTAGGAGTCGACGGCTACACCTTC.

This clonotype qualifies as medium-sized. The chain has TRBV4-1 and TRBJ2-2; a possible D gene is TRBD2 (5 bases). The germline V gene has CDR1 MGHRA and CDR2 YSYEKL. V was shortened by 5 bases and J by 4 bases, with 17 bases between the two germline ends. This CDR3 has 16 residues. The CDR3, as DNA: TGCGCCAGCAGCTTACAACTGAGGGAGTTCACCGGGGAGCTGTTTTTT. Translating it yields CASSLQLREFTGELFF.

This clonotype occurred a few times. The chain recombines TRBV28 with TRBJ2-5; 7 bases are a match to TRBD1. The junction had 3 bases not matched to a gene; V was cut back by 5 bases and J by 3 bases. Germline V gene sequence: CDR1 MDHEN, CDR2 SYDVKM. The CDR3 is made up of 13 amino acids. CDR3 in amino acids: CASSTGTEETQYF. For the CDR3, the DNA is TGTGCCAGCAGTACCGGGACAGAAGAGACCCAGTACTTC.

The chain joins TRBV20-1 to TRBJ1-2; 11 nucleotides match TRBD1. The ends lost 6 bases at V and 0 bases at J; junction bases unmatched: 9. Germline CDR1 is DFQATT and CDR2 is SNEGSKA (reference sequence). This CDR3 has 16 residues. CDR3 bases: TGCAGTGCGAGGGACAGGGGGACCAGGTCTAACTATGGCTACACCTTC. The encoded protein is CSARDRGTRSNYGYTF.

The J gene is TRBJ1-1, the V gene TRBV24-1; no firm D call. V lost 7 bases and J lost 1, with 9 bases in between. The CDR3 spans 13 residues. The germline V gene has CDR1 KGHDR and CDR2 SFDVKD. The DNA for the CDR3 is TGTGCCACCAGGGCTGGGAAGAACACTGAAGCTTTCTTT. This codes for CATRAGKNTEAFF.

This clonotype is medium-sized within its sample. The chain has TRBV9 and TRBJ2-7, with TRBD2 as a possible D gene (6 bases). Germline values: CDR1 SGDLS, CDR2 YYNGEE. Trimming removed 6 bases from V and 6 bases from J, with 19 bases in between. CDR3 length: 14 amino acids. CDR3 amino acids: CASTRSWTTSEQYF. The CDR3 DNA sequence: TGTGCCAGCACTCGAAGTTGGACTACCAGCGAGCAGTACTTC.

The CDR3, as DNA: TGCGCCAGCAGCTTGTCTGGACGGTCCTACGAGCAGTACTTC. The encoded protein is CASSLSGRSYEQYF. This chain connects TRBV5-1 to TRBJ2-7, with unresolved D. This CDR3 has 14 residues. Trimming took 1 base from V and 1 from J, leaving 9 bases between them. Germline CDR1 SGHRS, CDR2 YFSETQ.

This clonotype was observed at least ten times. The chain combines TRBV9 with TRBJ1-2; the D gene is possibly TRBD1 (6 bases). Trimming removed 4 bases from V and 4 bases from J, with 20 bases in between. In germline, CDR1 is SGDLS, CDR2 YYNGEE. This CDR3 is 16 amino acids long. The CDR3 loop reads CASSPRGGGLSYGYTF. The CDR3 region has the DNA TGTGCCAGCAGCCCGAGGGGAGGGGGGCTTTCCTATGGCTACACCTTC.

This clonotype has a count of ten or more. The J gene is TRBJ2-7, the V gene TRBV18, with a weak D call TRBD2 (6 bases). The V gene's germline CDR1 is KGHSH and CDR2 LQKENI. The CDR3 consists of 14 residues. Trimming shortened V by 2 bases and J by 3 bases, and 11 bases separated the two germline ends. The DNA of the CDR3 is TGTGCCAGCTCACCATCGGAGGGAATCTACGAGCAGTACTTC. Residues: CASSPSEGIYEQYF.

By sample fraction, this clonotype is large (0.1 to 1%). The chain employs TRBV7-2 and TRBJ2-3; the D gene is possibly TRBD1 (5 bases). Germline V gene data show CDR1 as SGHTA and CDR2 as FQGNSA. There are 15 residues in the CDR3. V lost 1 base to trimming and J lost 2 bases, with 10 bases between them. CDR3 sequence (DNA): TGTGCCAGCAGCTTAGAGGGGTTCTCCACAGATACGCAGTATTTT. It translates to CASSLEGFSTDTQYF.

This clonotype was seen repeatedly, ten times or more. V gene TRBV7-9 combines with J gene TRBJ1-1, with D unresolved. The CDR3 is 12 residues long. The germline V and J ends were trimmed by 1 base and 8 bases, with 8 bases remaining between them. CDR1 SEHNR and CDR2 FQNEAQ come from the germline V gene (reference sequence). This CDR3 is CASSLVGPEAFF. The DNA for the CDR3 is TGTGCCAGCAGCTTAGTCGGGCCAGAAGCTTTCTTT.

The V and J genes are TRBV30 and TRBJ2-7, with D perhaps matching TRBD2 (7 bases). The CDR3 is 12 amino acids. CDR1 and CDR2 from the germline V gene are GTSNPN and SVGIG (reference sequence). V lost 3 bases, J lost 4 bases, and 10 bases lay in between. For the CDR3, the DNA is TGTGCCTGGAGCGAGGGGGGGTACGAGCAGTACTTC. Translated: CAWSEGGYEQYF.

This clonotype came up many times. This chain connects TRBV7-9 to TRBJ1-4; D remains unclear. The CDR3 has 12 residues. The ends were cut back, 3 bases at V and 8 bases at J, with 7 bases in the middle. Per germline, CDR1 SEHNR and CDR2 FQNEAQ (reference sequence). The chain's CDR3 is CASSFQNEKLFF. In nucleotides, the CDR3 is TGTGCCAGCAGCTTCCAGAACGAAAAACTGTTTTTT.

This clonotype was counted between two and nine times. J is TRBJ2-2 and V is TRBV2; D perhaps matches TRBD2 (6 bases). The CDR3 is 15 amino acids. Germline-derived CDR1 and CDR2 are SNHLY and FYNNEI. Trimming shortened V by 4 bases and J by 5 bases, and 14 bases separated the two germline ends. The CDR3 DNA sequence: TGTGCCAGCAGTGGGAGTCTAGCGACAACCGGGGAGCTGTTTTTT. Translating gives CASSGSLATTGELFF.

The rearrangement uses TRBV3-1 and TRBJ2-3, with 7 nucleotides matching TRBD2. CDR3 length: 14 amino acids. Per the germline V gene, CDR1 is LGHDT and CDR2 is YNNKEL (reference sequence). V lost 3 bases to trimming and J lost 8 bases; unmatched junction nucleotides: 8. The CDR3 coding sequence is TGTGCCAGCAGCCATGAAGGCGGGAGAGCTACGCAGTATTTT. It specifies CASSHEGGRATQYF.